Below, 22 T cell receptor beta chains from the same sample are listed, as sequenced in a study of cytomegalovirus exposure and HLA in healthy donors. The study ran its PCR with 60 Vbeta and 13 Jbeta primers. Assay: immunoSEQ multiplex PCR; the TCRdb copy retains only in-frame clones and omits some. This table holds 85,000 to 120,000 clones, roughly 80% found once. Material: PBMCs. Receptors originate from a man between 60 and 75 years old in good health and CMV-seronegative.

This clone was found once. The rearrangement joins TRBV7-2 to TRBJ1-1, with D perhaps TRBD1 (6 bases). Between the trimmed V and J ends, which lost 5 bases and 2 bases, there was a span of 9 bases. The CDR3 runs to 13 residues. Germline assignment: CDR1 SGHTA and CDR2 FQGNSA. The CDR3 region has the DNA TGTGCCAGCAGCGTACAGGGAAACACTGAAGCTTTCTTT. Residues: CASSVQGNTEAFF.

The J gene is TRBJ1-3, the V gene TRBV9; the D gene is possibly TRBD1 (5 bases). Trimming removed 3 bases at V and 0 bases at J, with 13 bases between. The CDR3 contains 16 residues. Looked up from germline, CDR1 is SGDLS and CDR2 is YYNGEE. Here the CDR3 DNA reads TGTGCCAGCAGCGCCGGCATACAGGACTCTGGAAACACCATATATTTT. Its translation is CASSAGIQDSGNTIYF.

J is TRBJ2-3 and V is TRBV7-2; perhaps TRBD1 as D (5 bases). V shed 2 bases and J shed 2 bases, with 11 bases lying between them. Germline V CDR1 and CDR2: SGHTA, FQGNSA. CDR3 length: 15 amino acids. In DNA, the CDR3 is TGTGCCAGCAGCTTACAGGGATTGAACACAGATACGCAGTATTTT. This sequence encodes CASSLQGLNTDTQYF.

The chain recombines TRBV5-1 with TRBJ1-6; 7 bases map to TRBD1. The CDR3 loop spans 14 amino acids. Unmatched junction bases numbered 6, after V lost 4 bases and J lost 8 bases. Per germline, CDR1 SGHRS and CDR2 YFSETQ. DNA of the CDR3: TGCGCCAGCAGCGCGGGACAGCCATATTCACCCCTCCACTTT. The encoded protein is CASSAGQPYSPLHF.

This clone is a singleton in its sample. The chain carries TRBV5-4 and TRBJ2-1; D may be TRBD1 (6 bases). The CDR3 is made up of 14 amino acids. CDR1 and CDR2 from the germline V gene are SGHNT and YYREEE (reference sequence). Deletions cut 5 bases from V and 0 bases from J, with 9 bases between. In DNA, the CDR3 is TGTGCCAGCAGAGACAGGAGCTCCTACAATGAGCAGTTCTTC. Residues: CASRDRSSYNEQFF.

This clone was detected a few times. The chain couples TRBV23-1 to TRBJ2-7; the match to TRBD2 covers 7 bases. TRBV23-1 is reported as an ORF; its role is uncertain. V shed 4 bases and J 1 base; nucleotides not matched to a gene: 7. This CDR3 spans 15 amino acids. The CDR3 DNA is TGCGCCAGCAGTCTACGATGGGGGGGGTCCTACGAGCAGTACTTC. This gives the protein CASSLRWGGSYEQYF.

This sequence joins TRBV5-5 and TRBJ2-7; D perhaps matches TRBD1 (5 bases). CDR3 length equals 16 residues. The V gene lost 4 bases and the J gene lost 6 bases, with 23 bases spanning the gap. Per germline, CDR1 SGHKS and CDR2 YYEKEE (reference sequence). CDR3 in amino acids: CASSQGLGPLLAEQYV. The DNA for the CDR3 is TGTGCCAGCAGCCAGGGCCTAGGGCCCCTACTTGCCGAGCAGTACGTC.

This clone was detected a few times. The chain joins TRBV5-1 to TRBJ1-1; no firm D call. The germline V gene has CDR1 SGHRS and CDR2 YFSETQ. V lost 0 bases and J lost 4, with 7 bases in between. This CDR3 has 13 amino acids. CDR3 sequence: CASSLGAGTEAFF. CDR3 bases: TGCGCCAGCAGCTTGGGTGCCGGCACTGAAGCTTTCTTT.

V and J are TRBV19 and TRBJ1-6; D unresolved. Looked up from germline, CDR1 is LNHDA and CDR2 is SQIVND (reference sequence). V was cut by 6 bases and J by 0 bases, with 9 bases left in between. This CDR3 comprises 15 residues. CDR3 nucleotide sequence: TGTGCCAGTAGCGTACACAGCTCCTATAATTCACCCCTCCACTTT. Translation gives CASSVHSSYNSPLHF. The entire variable domain, with the rest obtained from reference TRBV19 and TRBJ1-6, is as follows: DGGITQSPKYLFRKEGQNVTLSCEQNLNHDAMYWYRQDPGQGLRLIYYSQIVNDFQKGDIAEGYSVSREKKESFPLTVTSAQKNPTAFYLCASSVHSSYNSPLHFGNGTRLTVT.

The gene calls are TRBV4-2 and TRBJ2-7, with 7 nucleotides matching TRBD1. V gave up 0 bases and J gave up 1 base; unmatched junction bases: 12. This CDR3 region has 18 residues. Germline lookup yields CDR1 LGHNA and CDR2 YNFKEQ. CDR3 coding DNA: TGTGCCAGCAGCCAAGAAGGGTTTGAGGGGGCCGAATCCTACGAGCAGTACTTC. It encodes CASSQEGFEGAESYEQYF.

This sequence joins TRBV15 and TRBJ2-3; TRBD2 matches at 10 bases. Trimming removed 7 bases from V and 4 bases from J; junction bases left unmatched: 5. Germline V gives CDR1 LNHNV, CDR2 YYDKDF (reference sequence). The CDR3 sequence is 14 residues long. CDR3 DNA sequence: TGTGCCACCACCGCCGGGACTAGCGCAGATACGCAGTATTTT. This gives the protein CATTAGTSADTQYF.

This clone has more than one count but fewer than ten. The chain is built from TRBV7-6 and TRBJ1-2; tentative D call: TRBD1 (6 bases). Trimming removed 5 bases at V and 8 bases at J, with 15 bases between. The CDR3 runs 13 residues. The germline gives CDR1 SGHVS, CDR2 FNYEAQ. The CDR3 protein is CASSQTGTGGYTF. The CDR3 DNA reads as TGTGCCAGCAGCCAAACAGGGACGGGAGGCTACACCTTC. Variable domain in full (rest from reference TRBV7-6 and TRBJ1-2): GAGVSQSPRYKVTKRGQDVALRCDPISGHVSLYWYRQALGQGPEFLTYFNYEAQQDKSGLPNDRFSAERPEGSISTLTIQRTEQRDSAMYRCASSQTGTGGYTFGSGTRLTVV.

V is TRBV11-1 and J is TRBJ2-3, with 8 bases lining up with TRBD2. Trimming cost V 7 bases and J 6 bases; bases outside gene matches: 9. The CDR3 is made up of 14 amino acids. The germline gives CDR1 SGHAT, CDR2 FQDESV (reference sequence). This CDR3 reads CASNIGGALDTQYF. CDR3 nucleotide sequence: TGTGCCAGCAACATCGGGGGGGCGTTGGATACGCAGTATTTT.

This chain joins TRBV15 and TRBJ2-2, with a possible D match to TRBD1 (5 bases). V was shortened by 1 base and J by 1 base, with 10 bases between the two germline ends. The CDR3 has 16 residues. Germline CDR1 reads LNHNV; CDR2 reads YYDKDF (reference sequence). CDR3 in amino acids: CATSRGGQGNTGELFF. The CDR3 nucleotides are TGTGCCACCAGCAGAGGAGGCCAGGGGAACACCGGGGAGCTGTTTTTT.

This chain uses TRBV5-1 with TRBJ1-2, with D possibly TRBD1 on 6 matching bases. From germline, CDR1 is SGHRS and CDR2 YFSETQ. This CDR3 has 13 residues. Trimming removed 5 bases at V and 8 bases at J, with 16 bases between. The CDR3 coding sequence is TGCGCCAGCAGTGATGACAGGTTTGGCGGCTACACCTTC. This codes for CASSDDRFGGYTF. The full variable domain, completed using reference TRBV5-1 and TRBJ1-2, is KAGVTQTPRYLIKTRGQQVTLSCSPISGHRSVSWYQQTPGQGLQFLFEYFSETQRNKGNFPGRFSGRQFSNSRSEMNVSTLELGDSALYLCASSDDRFGGYTFGSGTRLTVV.

This clone was seen a single time. The chain links TRBV5-4 to TRBJ2-3; 9 nucleotides align to TRBD2. V shed 0 bases, J shed 1 base, and the junction held 9 bases outside the gene matches. The CDR3 totals 18 residues. Germline V gene lookup returns CDR1 SGHNT and CDR2 YYREEE (reference sequence). This CDR3 reads CASSLEPSGVGGTDTQYF. CDR3 nucleotides: TGTGCCAGCAGCTTGGAGCCTAGCGGGGTCGGGGGCACAGATACGCAGTATTTT.

This clone was found a few times. The gene calls are TRBV19 and TRBJ2-5; D is possibly TRBD2 (5 bases). The CDR3 extends over 13 amino acids. The germline V and J ends were trimmed by 6 bases and 1 base, with 9 bases remaining between them. CDR1 LNHDA and CDR2 SQIVND come from the germline V gene (reference sequence). CDR3 nucleotides: TGTGCCAGTAGCCCTCGGGGCCAAGAGACCCAGTACTTC. The encoded protein is CASSPRGQETQYF. Drawing the rest from reference TRBV19 and TRBJ2-5, the complete variable domain is DGGITQSPKYLFRKEGQNVTLSCEQNLNHDAMYWYRQDPGQGLRLIYYSQIVNDFQKGDIAEGYSVSREKKESFPLTVTSAQKNPTAFYLCASSPRGQETQYFGPGTRLLVL.

The chain uses TRBV5-5 and TRBJ2-7; 10 nucleotides align to TRBD1. The germline V gene has CDR1 SGHKS and CDR2 YYEKEE (reference sequence). The J segment lost 5 bases and the V segment lost 4 bases, leaving 6 bases of the junction unmatched. The CDR3 has 14 residues. This CDR3 reads CASSRQGAGHEQYF. The CDR3 nucleotides are TGTGCCAGCAGCCGACAGGGGGCGGGCCACGAGCAGTACTTC. The full variable domain, with the rest looked up from reference TRBV5-5 and TRBJ2-7, is DAGVTQSPTHLIKTRGQQVTLRCSPISGHKSVSWYQQVLGQGPQFIFQYYEKEERGRGNFPDRFSARQFPNYSSELNVNALLLGDSALYLCASSRQGAGHEQYFGPGTRLTVT.

V and J are TRBV7-2 and TRBJ2-3; 8 bases are shared with TRBD1. The germline V gene has CDR1 SGHTA and CDR2 FQGNSA. The trim removed 4 bases at V and 5 bases at J, leaving 5 bases unmatched. This CDR3 is 14 amino acids long. For the CDR3, the DNA is TGTGCCAGCAGCTCGGACAGGGTTCAAGATACGCAGTATTTT. It encodes CASSSDRVQDTQYF.

This clone was detected a few times. This chain connects TRBV7-8 to TRBJ1-2; TRBD1 matches 7 bases. The CDR3 loop spans 17 amino acids. Trimming removed 5 bases from V and 4 bases from J; junction bases left unmatched: 16. CDR1 is SGHVS and CDR2 is FQNEAQ in the germline V gene. The CDR3 sequence: CASSLVQGRQTPYGYTF. The CDR3 nucleotides are TGTGCCAGCAGCCTAGTACAGGGGCGGCAAACCCCCTATGGCTACACCTTC.

This chain uses TRBV28 with TRBJ1-1, with a weak D call TRBD1 (6 bases). Germline loops: CDR1 MDHEN, CDR2 SYDVKM. Trimming pared 3 bases from V and 1 base from J, leaving 15 bases between. CDR3 length equals 16 residues. CDR3: CASSFSPEDRNTEAFF. The DNA for the CDR3 is TGTGCCAGCAGTTTTTCTCCAGAGGACAGGAACACTGAAGCTTTCTTT.

The chain carries TRBV7-6 and TRBJ2-5; 8 bases agree with TRBD1. The germline CDR1 and CDR2 sequences are SGHVS and FNYEAQ. CDR3 length equals 14 residues. V trimming: 6 bases; J trimming: 1 base; junction bases outside the gene matches: 4. CDR3 in DNA: TGTGCCAGCAGACCGGGACAGGCCCAAGAGACCCAGTACTTC. Translation gives CASRPGQAQETQYF.